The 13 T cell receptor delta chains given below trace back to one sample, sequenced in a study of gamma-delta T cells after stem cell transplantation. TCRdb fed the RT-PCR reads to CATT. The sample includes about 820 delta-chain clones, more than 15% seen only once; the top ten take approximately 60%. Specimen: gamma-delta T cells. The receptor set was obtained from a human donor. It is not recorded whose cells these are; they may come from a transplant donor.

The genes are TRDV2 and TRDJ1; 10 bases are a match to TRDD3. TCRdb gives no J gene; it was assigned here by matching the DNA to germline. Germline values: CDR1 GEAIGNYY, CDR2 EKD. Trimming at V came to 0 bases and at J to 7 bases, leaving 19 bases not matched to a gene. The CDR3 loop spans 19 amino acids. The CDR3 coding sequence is TGTGCCTGTGACACCGGTAGGGCTCAGCTGGGGGATAGAAGCGGTAAACTCATCTTT. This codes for CACDTGRAQLGDRSGKLIF.

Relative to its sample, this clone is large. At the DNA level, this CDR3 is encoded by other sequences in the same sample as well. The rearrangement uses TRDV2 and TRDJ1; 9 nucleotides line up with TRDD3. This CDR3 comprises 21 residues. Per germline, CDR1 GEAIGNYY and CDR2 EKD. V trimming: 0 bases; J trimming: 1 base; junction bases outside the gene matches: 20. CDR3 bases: TGTGCCTGTGACACCATTACTGGGGGACCCACAACGGTTGCCCCCACCGATAAACTCATCTTT. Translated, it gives CACDTITGGPTTVAPTDKLIF.

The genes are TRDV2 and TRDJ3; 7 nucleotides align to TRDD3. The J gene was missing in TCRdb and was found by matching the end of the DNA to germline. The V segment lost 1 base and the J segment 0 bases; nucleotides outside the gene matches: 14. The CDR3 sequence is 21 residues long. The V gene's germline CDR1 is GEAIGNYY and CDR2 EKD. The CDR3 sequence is CACDTAYSGGFSSWDTRQMFF. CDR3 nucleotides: TGTGCCTGTGACACGGCATATTCGGGGGGATTCAGCTCCTGGGACACCCGACAGATGTTTTTC.

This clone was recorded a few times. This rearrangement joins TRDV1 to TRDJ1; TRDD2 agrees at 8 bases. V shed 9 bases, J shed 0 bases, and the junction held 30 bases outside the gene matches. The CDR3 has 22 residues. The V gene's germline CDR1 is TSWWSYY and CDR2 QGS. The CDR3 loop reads CALRFIRLPRIGGATYTDKLIF. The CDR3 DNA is TGTGCTCTCCGGTTCATTCGCCTTCCTAGGATCGGGGGGGCGACGTACACCGATAAACTCATCTTT.

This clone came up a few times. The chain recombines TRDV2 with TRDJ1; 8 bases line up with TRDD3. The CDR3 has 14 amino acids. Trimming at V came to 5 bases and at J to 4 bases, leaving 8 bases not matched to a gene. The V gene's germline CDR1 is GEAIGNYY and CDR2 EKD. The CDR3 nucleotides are TGTGCCTGTGTCACTCTGGGGGACCTCGATAAACTCATCTTT. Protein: CACVTLGDLDKLIF.

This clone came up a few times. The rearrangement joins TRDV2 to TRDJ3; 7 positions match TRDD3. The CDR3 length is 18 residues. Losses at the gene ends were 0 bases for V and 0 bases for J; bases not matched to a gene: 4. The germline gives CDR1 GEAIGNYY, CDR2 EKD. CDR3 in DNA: TGTGCCTGTGACACCGCGGGGGGGATCTCCTGGGACACCCGACAGATGTTTTTC. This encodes CACDTAGGISWDTRQMFF.

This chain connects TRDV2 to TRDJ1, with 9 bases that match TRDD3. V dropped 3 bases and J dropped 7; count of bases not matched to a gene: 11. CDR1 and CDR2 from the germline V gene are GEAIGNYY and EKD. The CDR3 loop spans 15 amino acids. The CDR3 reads CACDPILGDARKLIF. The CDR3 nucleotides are TGTGCCTGTGACCCTATCCTGGGGGATGCCCGTAAACTCATCTTT.

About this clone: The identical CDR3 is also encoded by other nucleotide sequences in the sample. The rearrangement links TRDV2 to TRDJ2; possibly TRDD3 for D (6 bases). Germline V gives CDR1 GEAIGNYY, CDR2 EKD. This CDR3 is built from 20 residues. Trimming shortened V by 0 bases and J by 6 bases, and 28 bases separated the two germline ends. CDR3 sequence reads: CACDTVAAPLGGIIPAQLFF. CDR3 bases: TGTGCCTGTGACACCGTAGCTGCCCCACTCGGGGGAATTATCCCAGCACAACTCTTCTTT.

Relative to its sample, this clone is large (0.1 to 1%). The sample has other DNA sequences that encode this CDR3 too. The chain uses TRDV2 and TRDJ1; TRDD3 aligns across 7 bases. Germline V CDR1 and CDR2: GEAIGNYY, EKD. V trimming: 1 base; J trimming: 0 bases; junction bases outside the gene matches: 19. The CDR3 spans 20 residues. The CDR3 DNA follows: TGTGCCTGTGACACTCTACCTTCTAGGGCTGGGGGCTCGTACACCGATAAACTCATCTTT. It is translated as CACDTLPSRAGGSYTDKLIF.

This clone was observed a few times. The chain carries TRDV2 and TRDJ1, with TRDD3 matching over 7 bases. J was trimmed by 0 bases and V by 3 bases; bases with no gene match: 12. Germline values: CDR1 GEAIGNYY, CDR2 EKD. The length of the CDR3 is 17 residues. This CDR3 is CACDAPAEGYHTDKLIF. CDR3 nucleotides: TGTGCCTGTGACGCCCCTGCAGAGGGATACCACACCGATAAACTCATCTTT.

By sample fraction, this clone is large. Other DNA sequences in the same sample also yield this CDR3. CDR3 sequence: CACDTVGDLAYTDKLIF. In DNA form, the CDR3 reads TGTGCCTGTGACACAGTCGGGGATCTGGCCTACACCGATAAACTCATCTTT. J is TRDJ1 and V is TRDV2, with a tentative D call TRDD3 (6 bases). Germline lookup yields CDR1 GEAIGNYY and CDR2 EKD. The CDR3 is made up of 17 amino acids. V lost 1 base and J 0 bases, leaving 17 bases between the germline ends.

CDR3 in DNA: TGTGCCTGTGACACGATCGTTAACACCGATAAACTCATCTTT. Protein sequence: CACDTIVNTDKLIF. V usage is TRDV2 and J usage is TRDJ1; no clear D gene. Between the trimmed V and J ends, which lost 1 base and 0 bases, there was a span of 8 bases. This CDR3 contains 14 residues. CDR1 is GEAIGNYY, CDR2 EKD, per germline.

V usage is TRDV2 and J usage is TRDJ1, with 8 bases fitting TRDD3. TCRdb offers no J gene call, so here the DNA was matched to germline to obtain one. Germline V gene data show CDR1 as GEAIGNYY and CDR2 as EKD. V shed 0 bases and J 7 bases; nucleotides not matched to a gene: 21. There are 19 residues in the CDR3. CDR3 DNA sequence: TGTGCCTGTGACACCGTTATGACTCAGCGGGGGGATAGAAGCGGTAAACTCATCTTT. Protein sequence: CACDTVMTQRGDRSGKLIF.